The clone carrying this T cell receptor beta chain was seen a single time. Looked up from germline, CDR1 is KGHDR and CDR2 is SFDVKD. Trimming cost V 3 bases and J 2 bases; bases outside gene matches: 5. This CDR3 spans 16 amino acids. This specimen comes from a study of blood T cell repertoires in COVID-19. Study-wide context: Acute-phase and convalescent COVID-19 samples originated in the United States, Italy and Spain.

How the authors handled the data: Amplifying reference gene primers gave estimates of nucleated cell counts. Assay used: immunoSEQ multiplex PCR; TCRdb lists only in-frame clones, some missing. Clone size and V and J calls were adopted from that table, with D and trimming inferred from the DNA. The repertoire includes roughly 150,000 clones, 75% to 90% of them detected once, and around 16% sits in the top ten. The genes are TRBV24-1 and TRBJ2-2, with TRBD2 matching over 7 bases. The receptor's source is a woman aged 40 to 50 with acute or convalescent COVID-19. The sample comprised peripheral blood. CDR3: CATSDPRGDNTGELFF. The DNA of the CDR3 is TGTGCCACCAGTGATCCTCGGGGGGACAACACCGGGGAGCTGTTTTTT.